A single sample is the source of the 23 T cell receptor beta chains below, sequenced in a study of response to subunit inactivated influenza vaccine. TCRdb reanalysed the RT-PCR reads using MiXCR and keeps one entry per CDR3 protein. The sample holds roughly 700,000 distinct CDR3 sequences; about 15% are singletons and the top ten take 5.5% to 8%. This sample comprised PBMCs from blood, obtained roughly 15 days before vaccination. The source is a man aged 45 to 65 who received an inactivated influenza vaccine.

CDR3 coding DNA: TGTGCCAGCAGCATCTGGGGACTAGCGGGTTCCCTACCCTACAATGAGCAGTTCTTC. It specifies CASSIWGLAGSLPYNEQFF. The rearrangement links TRBV11-2 to TRBJ2-1, with TRBD2 identical over 12 bases. With 5 bases clipped from V and 2 bases from J, the junction kept 13 bases outside the gene matches. Germline CDR1 SGHAT, CDR2 FQNNGV. This CDR3 contains 19 residues.

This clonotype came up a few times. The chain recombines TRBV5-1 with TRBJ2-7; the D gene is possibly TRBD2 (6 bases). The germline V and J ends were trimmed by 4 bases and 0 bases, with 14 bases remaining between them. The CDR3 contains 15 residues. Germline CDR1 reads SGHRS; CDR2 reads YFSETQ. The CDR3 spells CASSPEGVGSYEQYF. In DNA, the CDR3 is TGCGCCAGCAGCCCGGAGGGAGTAGGCTCCTACGAGCAGTACTTC.

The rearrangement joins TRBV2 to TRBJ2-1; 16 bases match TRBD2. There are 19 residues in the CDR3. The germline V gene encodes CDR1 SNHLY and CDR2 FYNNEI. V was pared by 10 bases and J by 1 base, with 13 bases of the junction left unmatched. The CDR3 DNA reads TGTGCCATCTGTTCAGGGACTAGCGGGAGGGCCAGGTCCTACAATGAGCAGTTCTTC. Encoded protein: CAICSGTSGRARSYNEQFF.

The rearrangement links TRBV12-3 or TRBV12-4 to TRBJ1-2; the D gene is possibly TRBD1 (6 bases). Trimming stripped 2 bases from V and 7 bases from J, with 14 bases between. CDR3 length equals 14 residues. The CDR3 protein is CASSLIEGGPGYTF. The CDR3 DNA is TGTGCCAGCAGTTTAATTGAAGGGGGGCCTGGCTACACCTTC.

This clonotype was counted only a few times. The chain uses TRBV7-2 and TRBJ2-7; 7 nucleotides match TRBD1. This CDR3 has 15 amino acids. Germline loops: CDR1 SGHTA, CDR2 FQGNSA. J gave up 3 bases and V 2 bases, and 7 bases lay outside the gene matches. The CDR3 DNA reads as TGTGCCAGCAGCTTATACAGGGGCGAGCACTACGAGCAGTACTTC. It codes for CASSLYRGEHYEQYF.

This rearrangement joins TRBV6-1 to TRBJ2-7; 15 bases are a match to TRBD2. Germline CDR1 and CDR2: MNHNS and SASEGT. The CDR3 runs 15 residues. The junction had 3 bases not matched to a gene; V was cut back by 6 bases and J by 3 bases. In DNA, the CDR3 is TGTGCCAGCAGGGGGACTAGCGGGAGGAACTACGAGCAGTACTTC. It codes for CASRGTSGRNYEQYF.

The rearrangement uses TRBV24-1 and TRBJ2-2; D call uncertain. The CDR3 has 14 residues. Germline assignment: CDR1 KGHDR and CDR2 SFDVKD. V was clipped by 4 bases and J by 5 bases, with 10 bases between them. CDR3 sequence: CATSDSARTGELFF. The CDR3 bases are TGTGCCACCAGTGACTCAGCACGTACCGGGGAGCTGTTTTTT.

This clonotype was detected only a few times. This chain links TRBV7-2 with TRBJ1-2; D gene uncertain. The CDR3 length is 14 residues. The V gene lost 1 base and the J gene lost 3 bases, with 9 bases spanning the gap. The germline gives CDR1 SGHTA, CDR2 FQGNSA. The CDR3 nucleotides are TGTGCCAGCAGCTTAGTCTCGCATGACTATGGCTACACCTTC. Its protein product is CASSLVSHDYGYTF.

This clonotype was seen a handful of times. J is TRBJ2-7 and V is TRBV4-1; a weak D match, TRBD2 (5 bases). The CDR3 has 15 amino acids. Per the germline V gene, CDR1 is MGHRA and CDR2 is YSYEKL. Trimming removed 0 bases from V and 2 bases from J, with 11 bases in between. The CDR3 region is CASSQEEDAAYEQYF. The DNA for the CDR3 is TGCGCCAGCAGCCAAGAGGAGGATGCCGCCTACGAGCAGTACTTC.

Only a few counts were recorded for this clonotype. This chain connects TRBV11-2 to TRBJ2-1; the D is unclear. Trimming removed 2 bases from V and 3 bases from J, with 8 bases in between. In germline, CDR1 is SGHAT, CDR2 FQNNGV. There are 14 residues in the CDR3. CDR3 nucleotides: TGTGCCAGCAGCTTACCGTATTTCTACAATGAGCAGTTCTTC. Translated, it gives CASSLPYFYNEQFF.

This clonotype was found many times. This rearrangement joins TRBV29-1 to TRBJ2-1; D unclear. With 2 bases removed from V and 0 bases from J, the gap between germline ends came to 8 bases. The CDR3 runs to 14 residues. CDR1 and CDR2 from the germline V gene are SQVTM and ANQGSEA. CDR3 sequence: CSVERLSSYNEQFF. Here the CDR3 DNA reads TGCAGCGTTGAAAGATTAAGCTCCTACAATGAGCAGTTCTTC.

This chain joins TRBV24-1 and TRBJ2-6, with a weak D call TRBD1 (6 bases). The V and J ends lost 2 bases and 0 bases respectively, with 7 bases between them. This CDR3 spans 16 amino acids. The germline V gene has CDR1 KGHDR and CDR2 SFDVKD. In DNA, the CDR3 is TGTGCCACCAGTGATTCAGGGGTCTCTGGGGCCAACGTCCTGACTTTC. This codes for CATSDSGVSGANVLTF.

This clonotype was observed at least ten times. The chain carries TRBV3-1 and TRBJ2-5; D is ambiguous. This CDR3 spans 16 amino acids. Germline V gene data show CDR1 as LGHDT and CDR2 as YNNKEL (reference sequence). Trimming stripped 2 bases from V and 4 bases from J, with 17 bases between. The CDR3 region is CASSQNSRLSTETQYF. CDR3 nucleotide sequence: TGTGCCAGCAGCCAAAACTCCCGGCTTTCGACAGAGACCCAGTACTTC.

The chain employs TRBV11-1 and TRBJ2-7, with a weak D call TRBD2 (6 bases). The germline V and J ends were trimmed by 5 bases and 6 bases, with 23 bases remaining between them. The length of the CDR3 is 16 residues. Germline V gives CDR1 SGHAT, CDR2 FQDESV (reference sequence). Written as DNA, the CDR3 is TGTGCCAGCAGCCTTCACCCGACTAGACCCAGTCGCGAGCAGTACTTC. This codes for CASSLHPTRPSREQYF. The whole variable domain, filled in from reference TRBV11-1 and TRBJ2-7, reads EAEVAQSPRYKITEKSQAVAFWCDPISGHATLYWYRQILGQGPELLVQFQDESVVDDSQLPKDRFSAERLKGVDSTLKIQPAELGDSAMYLCASSLHPTRPSREQYFGPGTRLTVT.

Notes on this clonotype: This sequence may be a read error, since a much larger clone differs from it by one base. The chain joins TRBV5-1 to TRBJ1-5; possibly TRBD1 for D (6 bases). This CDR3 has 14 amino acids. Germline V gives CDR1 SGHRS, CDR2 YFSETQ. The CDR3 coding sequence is TGCGCCAGCCGCTTGGAAGGCGGGACACGGCCCCAGCATTTT. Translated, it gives CASRLEGGTRPQHF.

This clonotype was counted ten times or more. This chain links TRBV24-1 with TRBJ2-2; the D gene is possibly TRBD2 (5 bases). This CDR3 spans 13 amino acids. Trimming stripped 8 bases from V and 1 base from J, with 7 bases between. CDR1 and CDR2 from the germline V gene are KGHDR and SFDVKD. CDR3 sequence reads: CATMDLNTGELFF. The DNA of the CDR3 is TGTGCCACCATGGACTTGAACACCGGGGAGCTGTTTTTT.

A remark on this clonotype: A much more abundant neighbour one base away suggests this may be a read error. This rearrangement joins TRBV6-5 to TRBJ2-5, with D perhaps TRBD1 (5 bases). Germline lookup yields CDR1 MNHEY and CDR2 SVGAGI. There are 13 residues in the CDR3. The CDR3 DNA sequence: TGTGCCATCAGTTATCAGGACAAAGAGACCCAGTACTTC. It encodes CAISYQDKETQYF.

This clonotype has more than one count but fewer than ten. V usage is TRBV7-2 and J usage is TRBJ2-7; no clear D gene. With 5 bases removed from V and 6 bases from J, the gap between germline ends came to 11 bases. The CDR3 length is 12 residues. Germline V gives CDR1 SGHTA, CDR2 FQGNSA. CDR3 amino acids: CASSQHKGEQYF. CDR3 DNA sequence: TGTGCCAGCAGCCAACACAAGGGCGAGCAGTACTTC.

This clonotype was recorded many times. This chain's CDR3 is CASSQDPRETQYF. In nucleotides, the CDR3 is TGCGCCAGCAGCCAAGACCCAAGGGAGACCCAGTACTTC. The rearrangement uses TRBV4-3 and TRBJ2-5; D call uncertain. Trimming stripped 0 bases from V and 5 bases from J, with 7 bases between. The length of the CDR3 is 13 residues. Looked up from germline, CDR1 is LGHNA and CDR2 is YSLEER.

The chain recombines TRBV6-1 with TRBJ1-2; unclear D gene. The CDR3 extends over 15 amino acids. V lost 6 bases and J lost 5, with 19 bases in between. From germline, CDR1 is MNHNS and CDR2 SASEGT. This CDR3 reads CASRPLTLKIYGYTF. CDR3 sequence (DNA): TGTGCCAGCAGGCCCCTCACCTTAAAGATTTATGGCTACACCTTC.

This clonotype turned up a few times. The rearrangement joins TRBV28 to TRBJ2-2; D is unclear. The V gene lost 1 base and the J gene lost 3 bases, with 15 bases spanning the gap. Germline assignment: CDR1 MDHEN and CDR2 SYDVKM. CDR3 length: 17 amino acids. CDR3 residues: CASSLLKSNLHTGELFF. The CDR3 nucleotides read TGTGCCAGCAGTTTATTAAAGTCAAATCTTCACACCGGGGAGCTGTTTTTT. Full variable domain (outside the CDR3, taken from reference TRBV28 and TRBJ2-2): DVKVTQSSRYLVKRTGEKVFLECVQDMDHENMFWYRQDPGLGLRLIYFSYDVKMKEKGDIPEGYSVSREKKERFSLILESASTNQTSMYLCASSLLKSNLHTGELFFGEGSRLTVL.

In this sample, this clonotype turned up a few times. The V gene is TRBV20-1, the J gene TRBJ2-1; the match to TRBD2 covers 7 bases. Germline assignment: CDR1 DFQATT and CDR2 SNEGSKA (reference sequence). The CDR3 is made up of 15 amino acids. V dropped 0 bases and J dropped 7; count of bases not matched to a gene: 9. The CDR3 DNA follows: TGCAGTGCTAGAGATTCATCGGGGACTAATAATGAGCAGTTCTTC. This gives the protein CSARDSSGTNNEQFF.

CDR3: CASSYREGAEQYF. The CDR3 nucleotides are TGTGCCAGCAGTTACAGAGAGGGGGCCGAGCAGTACTTC. This sequence joins TRBV6-6 and TRBJ2-7; 7 bases are a match to TRBD1. The germline V gene has CDR1 MNHNY and CDR2 SVGAGI (reference sequence). The CDR3 covers 13 residues. V lost 2 bases and J lost 6; bases outside the gene matches: 4.